This record concerns one T cell receptor (beta chain) sequence. The sample is drawn from a study of chemoradiotherapy in HPV16-positive cancers. Germline V gene data show CDR1 as SGHRS and CDR2 as YFSETQ. The CDR3 extends over 17 amino acids. V lost 2 bases and J lost 5; bases outside the gene matches: 13. The assay was immunoSEQ multiplex PCR, and TCRdb's table has in-frame clones only and misses some. Here the sample spans approximately 30,000 clones, about 87% being singletons. Source: blood, taken from a patient who underwent chemoradiotherapy. The V call is TRBV5-1, the J call TRBJ2-1; 7 bases agree with TRBD1. The receptor was derived from a human donor with HPV-associated anogenital cancer. The CDR3 DNA sequence: TGCGCCAGCAGCTTTCTCCCCGGACAGGCCTTAGACAATGAGCAGTTCTTC. It specifies CASSFLPGQALDNEQFF.